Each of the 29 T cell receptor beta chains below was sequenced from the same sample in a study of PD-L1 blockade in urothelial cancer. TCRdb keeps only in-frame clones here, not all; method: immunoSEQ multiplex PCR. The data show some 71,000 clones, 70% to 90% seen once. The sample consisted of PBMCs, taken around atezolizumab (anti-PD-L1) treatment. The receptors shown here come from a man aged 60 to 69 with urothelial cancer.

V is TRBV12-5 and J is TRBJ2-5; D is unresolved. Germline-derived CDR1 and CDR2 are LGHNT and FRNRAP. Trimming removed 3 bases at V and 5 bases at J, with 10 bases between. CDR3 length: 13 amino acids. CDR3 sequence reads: CASGLGVGETQYF. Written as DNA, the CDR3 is TGTGCTAGTGGTTTAGGAGTCGGGGAGACCCAGTACTTC.

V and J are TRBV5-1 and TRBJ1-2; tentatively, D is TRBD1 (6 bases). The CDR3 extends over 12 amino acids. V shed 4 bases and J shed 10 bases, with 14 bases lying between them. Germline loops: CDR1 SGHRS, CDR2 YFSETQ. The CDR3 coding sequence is TGCGCCAGCAGCGGGGGACAAGGAGCCTACACCTTC. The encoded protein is CASSGGQGAYTF.

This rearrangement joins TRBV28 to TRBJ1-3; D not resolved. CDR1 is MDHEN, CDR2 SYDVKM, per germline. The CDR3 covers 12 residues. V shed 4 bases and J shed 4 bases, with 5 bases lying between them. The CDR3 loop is CASSSPGNTIYF. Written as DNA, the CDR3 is TGTGCCAGCAGTTCCCCGGGAAACACCATATATTTT.

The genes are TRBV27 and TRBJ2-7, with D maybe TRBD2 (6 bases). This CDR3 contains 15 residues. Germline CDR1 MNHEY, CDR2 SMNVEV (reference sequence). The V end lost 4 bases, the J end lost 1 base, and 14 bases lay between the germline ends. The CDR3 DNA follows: TGTGCCAGCAGTTCTCCGACTAGAGGGTCCTACGAGCAGTACTTC. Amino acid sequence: CASSSPTRGSYEQYF.

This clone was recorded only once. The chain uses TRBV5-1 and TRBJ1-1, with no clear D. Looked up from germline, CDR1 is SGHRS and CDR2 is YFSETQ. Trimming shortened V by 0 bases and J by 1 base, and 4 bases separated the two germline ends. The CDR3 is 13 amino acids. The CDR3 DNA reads TGCGCCAGCAGCTTGGCGTGGAACACTGAAGCTTTCTTT. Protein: CASSLAWNTEAFF.

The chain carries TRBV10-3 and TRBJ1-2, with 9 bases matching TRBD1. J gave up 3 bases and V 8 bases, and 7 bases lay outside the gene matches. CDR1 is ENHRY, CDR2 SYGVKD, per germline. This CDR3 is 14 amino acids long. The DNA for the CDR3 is TGTGCCATCCGAAAGAGGGACAGGGACTATGGCTACACCTTC. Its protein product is CAIRKRDRDYGYTF.

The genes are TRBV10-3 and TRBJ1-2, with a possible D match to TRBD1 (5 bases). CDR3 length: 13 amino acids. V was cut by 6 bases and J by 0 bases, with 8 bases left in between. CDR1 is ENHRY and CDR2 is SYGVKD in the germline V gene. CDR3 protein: CAIRETANYGYTF. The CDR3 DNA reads TGTGCCATCAGGGAGACAGCTAACTATGGCTACACCTTC.

The CDR3 loop reads CASSLDPTGMSNQPQHF. The DNA for the CDR3 is TGTGCCAGCAGCTTGGACCCGACAGGAATGAGCAATCAGCCCCAGCATTTT. This chain joins TRBV5-8 and TRBJ1-5, with D tentatively TRBD1 (6 bases). Germline values: CDR1 SGHTS, CDR2 YDEGEE. The CDR3 is made up of 17 amino acids. V gave up 0 bases and J gave up 1 base, with 14 bases separating them. Drawing the rest from reference TRBV5-8 and TRBJ1-5, the complete variable domain is EAGVTQSPTHLIKTRGQQATLRCSPISGHTSVYWYQQALGLGLQFLLWYDEGEERNRGNFPPRFSGRQFPNYSSELNVNALELEDSALYLCASSLDPTGMSNQPQHFGDGTRLSIL.

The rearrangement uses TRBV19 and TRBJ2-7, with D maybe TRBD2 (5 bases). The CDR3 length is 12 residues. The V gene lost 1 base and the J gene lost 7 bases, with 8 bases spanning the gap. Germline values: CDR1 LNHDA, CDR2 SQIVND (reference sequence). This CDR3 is CASSIVGGEQYF. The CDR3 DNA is TGTGCCAGTAGTATAGTCGGAGGAGAGCAGTACTTC.

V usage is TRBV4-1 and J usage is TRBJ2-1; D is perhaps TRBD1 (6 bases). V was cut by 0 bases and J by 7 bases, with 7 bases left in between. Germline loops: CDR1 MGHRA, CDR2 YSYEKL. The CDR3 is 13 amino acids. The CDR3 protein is CASSQEDRNEQFF. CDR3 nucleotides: TGCGCCAGCAGCCAAGAAGACAGGAATGAGCAGTTCTTC.

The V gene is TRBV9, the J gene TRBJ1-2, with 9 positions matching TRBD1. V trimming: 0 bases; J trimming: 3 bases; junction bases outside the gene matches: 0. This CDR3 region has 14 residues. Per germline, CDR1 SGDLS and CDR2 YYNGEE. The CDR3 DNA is TGTGCCAGCAGCGTAGACAGGGGGCACTATGGCTACACCTTC. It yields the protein CASSVDRGHYGYTF.

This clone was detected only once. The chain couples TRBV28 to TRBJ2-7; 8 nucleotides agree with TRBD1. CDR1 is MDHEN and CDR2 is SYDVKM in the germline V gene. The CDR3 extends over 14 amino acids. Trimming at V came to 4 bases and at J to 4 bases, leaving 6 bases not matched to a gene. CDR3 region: CASSSGQGLYEQYF. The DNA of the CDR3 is TGTGCCAGCAGTTCCGGACAGGGTTTGTACGAGCAGTACTTC.

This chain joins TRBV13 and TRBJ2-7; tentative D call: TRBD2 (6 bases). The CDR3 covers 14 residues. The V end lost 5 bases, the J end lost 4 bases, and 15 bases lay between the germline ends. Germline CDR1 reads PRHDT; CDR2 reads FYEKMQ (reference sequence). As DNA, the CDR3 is TGTGCCAGCAGCGTAGCGGTAGAATTATACGAGCAGTACTTC. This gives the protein CASSVAVELYEQYF.

The CDR3 loop reads CASSYLTGGEQFF. Here the CDR3 DNA reads TGTGCCAGCAGTTACCTGACAGGGGGTGAGCAGTTCTTC. The chain couples TRBV6-5 to TRBJ2-1, with 9 bases matching TRBD1. CDR3 length: 13 amino acids. Germline trimming cut 2 bases from V and 9 bases from J; bases unmatched to any gene: 2. CDR1 is MNHEY, CDR2 SVGAGI, per germline.

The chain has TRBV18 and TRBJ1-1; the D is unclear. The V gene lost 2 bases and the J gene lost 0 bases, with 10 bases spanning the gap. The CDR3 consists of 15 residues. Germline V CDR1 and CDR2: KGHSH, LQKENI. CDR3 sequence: CASSPYMSMNTEAFF. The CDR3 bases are TGTGCCAGCTCACCATATATGAGTATGAACACTGAAGCTTTCTTT. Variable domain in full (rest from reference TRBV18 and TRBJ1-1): NAGVMQNPRHLVRRRGQEARLRCSPMKGHSHVYWYRQLPEEGLKFMVYLQKENIIDESGMPKERFSAEFPKEGPSILRIQQVVRGDSAAYFCASSPYMSMNTEAFFGQGTRLTVV.

For the CDR3, the DNA is TGTGCCAGCAGTCCCGGACAGGGAGCCACCGCCACTGAAGCTTTCTTT. Translation: CASSPGQGATATEAFF. The chain carries TRBV28 and TRBJ1-1; TRBD1 matches at 8 bases. The V and J ends lost 5 bases and 4 bases, in that order; junction bases with no gene match: 12. The CDR3 totals 16 residues. From germline, CDR1 is MDHEN and CDR2 SYDVKM. Together with reference TRBV28 and TRBJ1-1, the CDR3 gives the full variable domain: DVKVTQSSRYLVKRTGEKVFLECVQDMDHENMFWYRQDPGLGLRLIYFSYDVKMKEKGDIPEGYSVSREKKERFSLILESASTNQTSMYLCASSPGQGATATEAFFGQGTRLTVV.

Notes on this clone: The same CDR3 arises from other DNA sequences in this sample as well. The CDR3 DNA reads TGTGCCAGCAGTTTGGGGGGTCAGCCCCAGCATTTT. Protein product: CASSLGGQPQHF. This rearrangement joins TRBV28 to TRBJ1-5, with D maybe TRBD1 (5 bases). Trimming shortened V by 3 bases and J by 6 bases, and 6 bases separated the two germline ends. The CDR3 covers 12 residues. Germline assignment: CDR1 MDHEN and CDR2 SYDVKM.

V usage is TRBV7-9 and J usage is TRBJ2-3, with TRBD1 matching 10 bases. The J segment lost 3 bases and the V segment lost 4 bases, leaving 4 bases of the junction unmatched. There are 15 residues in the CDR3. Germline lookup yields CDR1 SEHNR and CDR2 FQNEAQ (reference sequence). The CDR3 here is CASSYRDRGTDTQYF. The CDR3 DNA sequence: TGTGCCAGCAGCTACCGGGACAGGGGAACAGATACGCAGTATTTT.

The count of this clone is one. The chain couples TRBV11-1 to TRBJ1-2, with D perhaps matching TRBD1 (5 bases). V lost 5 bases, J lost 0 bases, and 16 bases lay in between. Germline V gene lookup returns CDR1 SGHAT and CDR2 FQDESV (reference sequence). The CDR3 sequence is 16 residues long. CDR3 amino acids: CASSVGGTKPNYGYTF. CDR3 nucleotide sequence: TGTGCCAGCAGCGTTGGCGGGACGAAACCTAACTATGGCTACACCTTC.

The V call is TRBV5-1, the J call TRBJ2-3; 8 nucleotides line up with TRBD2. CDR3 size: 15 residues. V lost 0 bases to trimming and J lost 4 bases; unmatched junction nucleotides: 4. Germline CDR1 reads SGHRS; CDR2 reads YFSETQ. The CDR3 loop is CASSLAGTRADTQYF. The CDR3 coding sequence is TGCGCCAGCAGCTTGGCCGGGACTAGAGCAGATACGCAGTATTTT. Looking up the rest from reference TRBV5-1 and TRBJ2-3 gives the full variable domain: KAGVTQTPRYLIKTRGQQVTLSCSPISGHRSVSWYQQTPGQGLQFLFEYFSETQRNKGNFPGRFSGRQFSNSRSEMNVSTLELGDSALYLCASSLAGTRADTQYFGPGTRLTVL.

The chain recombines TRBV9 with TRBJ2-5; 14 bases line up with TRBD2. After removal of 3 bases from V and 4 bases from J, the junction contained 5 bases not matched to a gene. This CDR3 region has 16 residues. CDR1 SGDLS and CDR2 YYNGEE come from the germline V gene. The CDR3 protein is CASSGGLAGAGETQYF. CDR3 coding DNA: TGTGCCAGCAGCGGGGGACTAGCGGGAGCGGGAGAGACCCAGTACTTC.

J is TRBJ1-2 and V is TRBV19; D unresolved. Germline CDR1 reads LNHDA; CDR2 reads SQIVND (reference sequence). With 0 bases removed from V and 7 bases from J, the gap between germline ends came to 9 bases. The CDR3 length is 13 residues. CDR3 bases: TGTGCCAGTAGTATAGAGGCCCTTGGTGGCTACACCTTC. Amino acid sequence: CASSIEALGGYTF.

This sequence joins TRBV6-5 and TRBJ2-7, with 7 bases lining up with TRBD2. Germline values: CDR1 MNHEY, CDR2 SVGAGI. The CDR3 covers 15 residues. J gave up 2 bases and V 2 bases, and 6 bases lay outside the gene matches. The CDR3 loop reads CASSYLPSGTYEQYF. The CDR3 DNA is TGTGCCAGCAGTTACCTGCCTAGCGGTACCTACGAGCAGTACTTC.

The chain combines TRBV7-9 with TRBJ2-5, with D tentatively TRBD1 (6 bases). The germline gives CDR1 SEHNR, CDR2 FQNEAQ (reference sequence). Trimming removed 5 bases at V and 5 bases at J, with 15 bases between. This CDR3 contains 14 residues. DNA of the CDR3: TGTGCCAGCAGCCCGTCTCAGGGGATCGAGACCCAGTACTTC. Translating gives CASSPSQGIETQYF.

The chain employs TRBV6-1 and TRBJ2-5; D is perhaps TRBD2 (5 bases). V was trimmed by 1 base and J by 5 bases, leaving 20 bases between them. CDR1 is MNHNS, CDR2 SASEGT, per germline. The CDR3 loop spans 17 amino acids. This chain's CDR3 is CASSEDYLGIKRETQYF. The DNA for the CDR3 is TGTGCCAGCAGTGAAGATTATCTCGGGATTAAAAGGGAGACCCAGTACTTC.

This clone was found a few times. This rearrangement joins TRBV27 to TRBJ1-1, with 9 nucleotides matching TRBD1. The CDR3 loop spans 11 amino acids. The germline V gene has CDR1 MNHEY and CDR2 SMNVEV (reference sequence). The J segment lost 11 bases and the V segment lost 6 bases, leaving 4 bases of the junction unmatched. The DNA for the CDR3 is TGTGCCAGCAGGGACAGGGGTTGGGCTTTCTTT. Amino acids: CASRDRGWAFF.

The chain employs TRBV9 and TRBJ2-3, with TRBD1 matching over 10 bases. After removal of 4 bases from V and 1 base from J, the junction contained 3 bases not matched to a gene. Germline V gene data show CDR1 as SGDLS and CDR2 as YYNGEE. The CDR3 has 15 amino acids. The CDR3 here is CASSRGTGGTDTQYF. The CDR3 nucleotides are TGTGCCAGCAGCCGCGGGACAGGGGGCACAGATACGCAGTATTTT. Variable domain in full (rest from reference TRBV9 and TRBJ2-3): DSGVTQTPKHLITATGQRVTLRCSPRSGDLSVYWYQQSLDQGLQFLIQYYNGEERAKGNILERFSAQQFPDLHSELNLSSLELGDSALYFCASSRGTGGTDTQYFGPGTRLTVL.

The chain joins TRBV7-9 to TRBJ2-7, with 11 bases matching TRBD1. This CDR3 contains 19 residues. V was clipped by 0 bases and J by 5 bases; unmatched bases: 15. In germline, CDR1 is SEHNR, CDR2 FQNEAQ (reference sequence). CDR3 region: CASSLAEKIWGQGVNEQYF. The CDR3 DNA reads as TGTGCCAGCAGCTTAGCGGAGAAGATTTGGGGACAGGGGGTCAACGAGCAGTACTTC.

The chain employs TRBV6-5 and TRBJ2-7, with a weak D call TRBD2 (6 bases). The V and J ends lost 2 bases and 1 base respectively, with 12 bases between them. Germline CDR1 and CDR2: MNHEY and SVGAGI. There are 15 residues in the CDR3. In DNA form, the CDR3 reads TGTGCCAGCAGTTACCGGACTAAGCCGTCCTACGAGCAGTACTTC. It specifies CASSYRTKPSYEQYF.